This T cell receptor (beta chain) was sequenced during a study of blood T cell repertoires in COVID-19. Study summary: From the United States, Italy and Spain came samples of acute and convalescent COVID-19. Nucleic acid was either cDNA or gDNA, and it came from T cells, B-cell-depleted T cells, or PBMCs.

Trimming removed 7 bases from V and 0 bases from J; junction bases left unmatched: 7. The germline V gene encodes CDR1 MRHNA and CDR2 SNTAGT. There are 15 residues in the CDR3. Original processing methods: Reference gene primer amplification in the assay estimated nucleated cell counts. The data were produced by immunoSEQ multiplex PCR, yet TCRdb's version contains in-frame clones alone and is incomplete. V, J and clone size were drawn from that table, and D and trimming were deduced from the DNA. Of 150,000 to 200,000 clones in the sample, 70% to 80% are singletons; the top ten hold approximately 7.7%. While infection was still active, Seattle patients were enrolled and then followed longitudinally.

The chain recombines TRBV6-4 with TRBJ2-5; 8 bases align to TRBD2. The sequencing input was peripheral blood. The TCR was taken from a woman between 55 and 75 years old with COVID-19, enrolled during active disease. This chain's CDR3 is CASITSGGNQETQYF. The CDR3 bases are TGTGCCAGCATCACCAGCGGGGGAAACCAAGAGACCCAGTACTTC.